This record concerns one T cell receptor (beta chain) sequence. What it binds is not known. This sample was included in a study of T cell responses to AZD1222 COVID-19 vaccine. Overall study context: Pooled together were second doses at about 4 or about 12 weeks.

V lost 5 bases to trimming and J lost 5 bases, with 13 bases between them. Per the germline V gene, CDR1 is MNHEY and CDR2 is SVGEGT. The CDR3 spans 15 residues. TCRdb keeps only in-frame clones here, not all; method: immunoSEQ multiplex PCR. The profile shows 84,000 or so clones, about 86% of them singletons. Findings and limits, study-wide: Two AZD1222 administrations were followed by greater Spike-specific TCR breadth and depth. A mostly white British donor set with more females was recruited, and clonal diversity was possibly underestimated.

The chain carries TRBV6-2 or TRBV6-3 and TRBJ1-6; D is ambiguous. This TCR was recovered from an adult in good health. The specimen comprised peripheral blood, sampled on day 0 of AZD1222 vaccination. CDR3 sequence (DNA): TGTGCCAGCAGTCGCCGAGGACTAGATAATTCACCCCTCCACTTT. Its translation: CASSRRGLDNSPLHF.